These T cell receptor beta chains were read from a single sample in a study of CD8+ T cells in alopecia areata. Some clones are missing from TCRdb's copy, which holds only in-frame ones; the method was immunoSEQ multiplex PCR. The sample lists more than 200,000 clones; just over 65% were seen once. Here the sequenced sample was CD4+ T cells sorted from blood, taken at approximately week 45, from a patient treated with tofacitinib. The receptors were gathered from a human donor with alopecia areata. CDR3s include the opening cysteine and the closing phenylalanine or tryptophan. The D gene is left open where the match is weak. Only some rows state a clone size, as once, few, many or a class for expanded clones.

D gene | J gene | V gene | clone size | CDR3 protein | CDR3 DNA
. | TRBJ1-1 | TRBV20-1 | . | CSPLVDSAFF | TGCAGCCCCCTTGTGGATTCGGCTTTCTTT
TRBD2 | TRBJ2-7 | TRBV2 | . | CASRLAVSPYEQYF | TGTGCCAGCAGGCTAGCGGTTTCCCCCTACGAGCAGTACTTC
. | TRBJ2-3 | TRBV30 | once | CAWTAGLTDTQYF | TGTGCCTGGACGGCGGGGCTGACAGATACGCAGTATTTT
TRBD1 | TRBJ2-3 | TRBV5-6 | . | CASSFDVRSDRADTQYF | TGTGCCAGCAGCTTCGATGTGCGATCGGACAGGGCGGATACGCAGTATTTT
. | TRBJ1-1 | TRBV5-1 | . | CASSLRGEGTEAFF | TGCGCCAGCAGCTTGAGGGGCGAAGGAACTGAAGCTTTCTTT
. | TRBJ1-6 | TRBV5-1 | . | CASSFGGAVGDSPLHF | TGCGCCAGCAGTTTCGGGGGCGCGGTAGGGGATTCACCCCTCCACTTT
. | TRBJ2-3 | TRBV20-1 | . | CSAAATDTQYF | TGCAGTGCTGCAGCCACAGATACGCAGTATTTT
. | TRBJ1-6 | TRBV5-4 | once | CASSFGIHNSPLHF | TGTGCCAGCAGCTTCGGGATCCATAATTCACCCCTCCACTTT
. | TRBJ1-2 | TRBV4-3 | . | CASSQVLTADGYTF | TGCGCCAGCAGCCAAGTCCTGACCGCCGATGGCTACACCTTC
. | TRBJ1-5 | TRBV29-1 | few | CSVADTTGDQPQHF | TGCAGCGTTGCGGATACGACAGGCGATCAGCCCCAGCATTTT
TRBD2 | TRBJ2-1 | TRBV7-2 | few | CASSPFSGTSGYNEQFF | TGTGCCAGCAGCCCTTTTTCTGGAACTAGCGGCTACAATGAGCAGTTCTTC
. | TRBJ2-2 | TRBV25-1 | . | CASAGAGELFF | TGTGCCAGTGCGGGTGCCGGGGAGCTGTTTTTT
TRBD1 | TRBJ1-1 | TRBV30 | . | CAWSTRGLGEAFF | TGTGCCTGGAGTACCAGGGGGCTAGGGGAAGCTTTCTTT
. | TRBJ1-1 | TRBV9 | . | CASSAAPNTEAFF | TGTGCCAGCAGCGCGGCCCCGAACACTGAAGCTTTCTTT
. | TRBJ2-7 | TRBV4-1 | few | CASSLLDRLGTYEQYF | TGCGCCAGCAGCCTCTTAGACAGGCTGGGGACCTACGAGCAGTACTTC
. | TRBJ1-2 | TRBV5-1 | . | CASSPTGQNTDGGYTF | TGCGCCAGCAGCCCGACGGGACAAAATACTGATGGTGGCTACACCTTC
. | TRBJ1-1 | TRBV5-6 | . | CASSPTGLAEAFF | TGTGCCAGCAGCCCAACAGGGTTGGCTGAAGCTTTCTTT
TRBD2 | TRBJ2-3 | TRBV2 | many | CASRGLAGGVGTQYF | TGTGCCAGCAGAGGACTAGCGGGGGGAGTCGGTACGCAGTATTTT
TRBD1 | TRBJ2-3 | TRBV2 | . | CASSYRGTDTQYF | TGTGCCAGCAGTTACAGGGGAACAGATACGCAGTATTTT
. | TRBJ1-2 | TRBV29-1 | . | CSVSGANGYTF | TGCAGCGTGTCCGGAGCGAATGGCTACACCTTC
TRBD1 | TRBJ2-2 | TRBV7-2 | . | CASSNRIRDRENTGELFF | TGTGCCAGCAGCAACCGAATAAGGGACAGGGAGAACACCGGGGAGCTGTTTTTT
. | TRBJ1-1 | TRBV29-1 | few | CSVGWMAEAFF | TGCAGCGTGGGATGGATGGCTGAAGCTTTCTTT
. | TRBJ1-2 | TRBV5-1 | . | CASSFSGQNYGYTF | TGCGCCAGCAGCTTTTCGGGACAAAACTATGGCTACACCTTC
. | TRBJ1-1 | TRBV7-2 | many | CASTQNQMNTEAFF | TGTGCCAGCACCCAGAACCAAATGAACACTGAAGCTTTCTTT
TRBD1 | TRBJ1-1 | TRBV30 | once | CAWRPTGASTEAFF | TGTGCCTGGAGGCCCACAGGGGCGAGTACTGAAGCTTTCTTT
TRBD1 | TRBJ2-3 | TRBV5-1 | . | CASSSLTGGSTDTQYF | TGCGCCAGCAGCTCCCTGACAGGGGGATCCACAGATACGCAGTATTTT
TRBD1 | TRBJ2-3 | TRBV7-9 | once | CASSPGQYENTQYF | TGTGCCAGCAGCCCGGGACAGTATGAAAATACGCAGTATTTT
TRBD1 | TRBJ1-2 | TRBV10-3 | . | CAISVTGEAGYTF | TGTGCCATCAGTGTGACAGGGGAGGCTGGCTACACCTTC
. | TRBJ1-6 | TRBV5-1 | . | CASSFGSYNSPLHF | TGCGCCAGCAGCTTCGGTAGCTATAATTCACCCCTCCACTTT
. | TRBJ1-3 | TRBV30 | . | CAYDNSGNTIYF | TGTGCCTACGACAACTCTGGAAACACCATATATTTT
. | TRBJ2-1 | TRBV28 | once | CASSFRGEQFF | TGTGCCAGCAGTTTTAGGGGTGAGCAGTTCTTC
. | TRBJ2-7 | TRBV7-6 | . | CASSLNSERLDF | TGTGCCAGCAGCCTCAACTCGGAACGGCTCGACTTC
TRBD2 | TRBJ2-7 | TRBV5-1 | . | CASSLNAGGTYEQYF | TGCGCCAGCAGCTTGAATGCGGGGGGTACCTACGAGCAGTACTTC
. | TRBJ1-1 | TRBV29-1 | . | CSVDRGVMNTEAFF | TGCAGCGTTGATCGCGGTGTAATGAACACTGAAGCTTTCTTT
. | TRBJ1-1 | TRBV6-5 | . | CASRPTSGTEAFF | TGTGCCAGCAGACCGACCTCGGGCACTGAAGCTTTCTTT